The 24 T cell receptor beta chains presented below share a single source sample, sequenced in a study of cytomegalovirus exposure and HLA in healthy donors. Clones were read by immunoSEQ multiplex PCR, and TCRdb kept only the in-frame ones, dropping some. Of about 330,000 clones listed, 86% were seen once; the top ten hold over 0.8%. Source material: PBMCs. Receptors were obtained from a woman between 18 and 29 years old in good health and CMV-seronegative.

This clone has only one observation. The chain has TRBV27 and TRBJ2-1; 7 nucleotides line up with TRBD2. V lost 2 bases to trimming and J lost 7 bases; unmatched junction nucleotides: 11. Germline CDR1 is MNHEY and CDR2 is SMNVEV (reference sequence). This CDR3 spans 16 amino acids. The CDR3 sequence: CASSLGGSGAWNEQFF. The DNA of the CDR3 is TGTGCCAGCAGTTTAGGCGGGAGTGGTGCGTGGAATGAGCAGTTCTTC.

The chain combines TRBV7-9 with TRBJ2-1, with 7 bases identical to TRBD2. V dropped 4 bases and J dropped 6; count of bases not matched to a gene: 15. Germline V gene lookup returns CDR1 SEHNR and CDR2 FQNEAQ (reference sequence). This CDR3 is built from 17 residues. The CDR3 DNA is TGTGCCAGCAGCTCCCAACCGGGGCTAGCGGTGGGCAATGAGCAGTTCTTC. As protein: CASSSQPGLAVGNEQFF.

The chain has TRBV29-1 and TRBJ2-5; TRBD1 aligns across 10 bases. V lost 6 bases, J lost 3 bases, and 7 bases stayed unmatched. The length of the CDR3 is 14 residues. Per germline, CDR1 SQVTM and CDR2 ANQGSEA. The CDR3 reads CSVGSGTGEETQYF. The CDR3 DNA sequence: TGCAGCGTGGGATCCGGGACAGGGGAAGAGACCCAGTACTTC.

This chain links TRBV28 with TRBJ2-7; D is ambiguous. With 3 bases removed from V and 2 bases from J, the gap between germline ends came to 11 bases. Germline V CDR1 and CDR2: MDHEN, SYDVKM. CDR3 length equals 14 residues. CDR3: CASSFLDRTYEQYF. CDR3 bases: TGTGCCAGCAGTTTCCTAGACCGGACCTACGAGCAGTACTTC. Using reference TRBV28 and TRBJ2-7 for the parts outside the CDR3, the full variable domain is DVKVTQSSRYLVKRTGEKVFLECVQDMDHENMFWYRQDPGLGLRLIYFSYDVKMKEKGDIPEGYSVSREKKERFSLILESASTNQTSMYLCASSFLDRTYEQYFGPGTRLTVT.

In this sample, this clone turned up once. DNA of the CDR3: TGTGCCTCAAAACCGCTCCAGTCCGAGCAGTACTTC. Translated, it gives CASKPLQSEQYF. The chain uses TRBV11-2 and TRBJ2-7; D not resolved. The V end was cut by 11 bases, the J end by 6 bases, with 17 bases between. Germline loops: CDR1 SGHAT, CDR2 FQNNGV. This CDR3 is built from 12 residues.

The chain couples TRBV4-3 to TRBJ1-4; possible D gene TRBD1, 5 bases. CDR3 length: 15 amino acids. Deletions cut 3 bases from V and 8 bases from J, with 16 bases between. The germline CDR1 and CDR2 sequences are LGHNA and YSLEER. The CDR3 nucleotides read TGCGCCAGCAGCCAGGTCCGAGGAGGGGACGAAAAACTGTTTTTT. This gives the protein CASSQVRGGDEKLFF.

The chain employs TRBV9 and TRBJ2-1; tentatively, D is TRBD2 (6 bases). The CDR3 has 17 amino acids. Germline lookup yields CDR1 SGDLS and CDR2 YYNGEE. Deletions cut 0 bases from V and 2 bases from J, with 15 bases between. This CDR3 is CASSVGRGAITYNEQFF. CDR3 in DNA: TGTGCCAGCAGCGTAGGGAGGGGAGCCATAACCTACAATGAGCAGTTCTTC.

The V and J genes are TRBV19 and TRBJ2-1; the match to TRBD2 covers 9 bases. This CDR3 has 13 residues. The germline gives CDR1 LNHDA, CDR2 SQIVND (reference sequence). V shed 4 bases and J 11 bases; nucleotides not matched to a gene: 6. This CDR3 is CASSTQREEQQFF. The DNA for the CDR3 is TGTGCCAGTAGTACACAGCGGGAGGAACAGCAGTTCTTC. The complete variable domain, with remaining parts taken from reference TRBV19 and TRBJ2-1, reads DGGITQSPKYLFRKEGQNVTLSCEQNLNHDAMYWYRQDPGQGLRLIYYSQIVNDFQKGDIAEGYSVSREKKESFPLTVTSAQKNPTAFYLCASSTQREEQQFFGPGTRLTVL.

This clone was seen a handful of times. This chain connects TRBV10-3 to TRBJ2-7; D is unresolved. The CDR3 contains 14 residues. Germline V gives CDR1 ENHRY, CDR2 SYGVKD. Trimming removed 3 bases at V and 3 bases at J, with 12 bases between. For the CDR3, the DNA is TGTGCCATCAGTGACGTGCGGATCGGCTACGAGCAGTACTTC. Residues: CAISDVRIGYEQYF.

The chain joins TRBV11-1 to TRBJ1-2; the D is unclear. The CDR3 runs to 13 residues. V lost 0 bases and J 4 bases, leaving 6 bases between the germline ends. CDR1 and CDR2 from the germline V gene are SGHAT and FQDESV (reference sequence). The CDR3 is CASSLAGSYGYTF. Written as DNA, the CDR3 is TGTGCCAGCAGCTTAGCAGGGAGCTATGGCTACACCTTC.

V is TRBV29-1 and J is TRBJ1-2; TRBD1 is a possible D gene (6 bases). The CDR3 has 12 amino acids. Germline V lookup: CDR1 SQVTM, CDR2 ANQGSEA. Trimming shortened V by 7 bases and J by 4 bases, and 13 bases separated the two germline ends. The CDR3 DNA reads TGCAGCGCTACAACAGGGAGCTATGGCTACACCTTC. This translates into CSATTGSYGYTF.

Only one count was recorded for this clone. The chain has TRBV7-9 and TRBJ2-1; 11 nucleotides align to TRBD2. In germline, CDR1 is SEHNR, CDR2 FQNEAQ (reference sequence). Unmatched junction bases numbered 2, after V lost 2 bases and J lost 5 bases. This CDR3 has 15 residues. CDR3 sequence (DNA): TGTGCCAGCAGCTTATCGGGACTAGCGGACAATGAGCAGTTCTTC. Its translation is CASSLSGLADNEQFF.

This clone was detected only once. This sequence joins TRBV6-7 and TRBJ2-1, with 9 bases matching TRBD2. TRBV6-7 is flagged as an ORF with uncertain function. The CDR3 runs 20 residues. Trimming removed 6 bases from V and 8 bases from J; junction bases left unmatched: 26. The CDR3 is CASSQVKVPSGTGGVDEQFF. CDR3 nucleotides: TGTGCCAGCAGCCAGGTTAAGGTCCCTAGCGGGACCGGGGGTGTTGATGAGCAGTTCTTC.

This sequence joins TRBV9 and TRBJ2-3; possibly TRBD2 for D (6 bases). Trimming left V 2 bases short and J 5 bases short, with 9 bases between. Per germline, CDR1 SGDLS and CDR2 YYNGEE. The CDR3 consists of 13 residues. The CDR3 sequence: CASSVGGGDTQYF. The CDR3 nucleotides are TGTGCCAGCAGCGTTGGGGGAGGAGATACGCAGTATTTT.

This clone has a single count. The V call is TRBV5-6, the J call TRBJ2-5; tentative D call: TRBD2 (6 bases). Trimming stripped 6 bases from V and 4 bases from J, with 19 bases between. Germline-derived CDR1 and CDR2 are SGHDT and YYEEEE. The CDR3 spans 15 residues. CDR3 protein: CASNLRRGLGETQYF. In nucleotides, the CDR3 is TGTGCCAGCAATCTTCGGCGGGGCCTGGGAGAGACCCAGTACTTC.

The chain joins TRBV5-1 to TRBJ2-7; 8 nucleotides align to TRBD1. The ends lost 7 bases at V and 0 bases at J; junction bases unmatched: 9. Looked up from germline, CDR1 is SGHRS and CDR2 is YFSETQ. The CDR3 runs 15 residues. The CDR3 DNA reads as TGCGCCAGCTCCCCACCCGGACAGGGCTCCTACGAGCAGTACTTC. Protein: CASSPPGQGSYEQYF.

This clone has just a few counts. The chain is built from TRBV10-3 and TRBJ2-3, with D perhaps TRBD2 (7 bases). CDR3 size: 14 residues. Trimming left V 9 bases short and J 2 bases short, with 15 bases between. Germline V CDR1 and CDR2: ENHRY, SYGVKD. CDR3 coding DNA: TGTGCCATTACAAGGGGGGGGAACACAGATACGCAGTATTTT. Translation gives CAITRGGNTDTQYF.

The J gene is TRBJ2-7, the V gene TRBV7-8; a weak D match, TRBD1 (6 bases). Germline lookup yields CDR1 SGHVS and CDR2 FQNEAQ. The CDR3 length is 16 residues. V lost 3 bases, J lost 1 base, and 16 bases lay in between. The CDR3 DNA reads as TGTGCCAGCAGCTTGCAAGTTGAGGGGGTATCCTACGAGCAGTACTTC. This encodes CASSLQVEGVSYEQYF.

The chain recombines TRBV2 with TRBJ2-7; TRBD1 might be the D (5 bases). CDR1 is SNHLY and CDR2 is FYNNEI in the germline V gene. The CDR3 consists of 13 residues. Trimming took 7 bases from V and 4 from J, leaving 14 bases between them. The CDR3 DNA sequence: TGTGCCAGCACTCAGGGTATTTATTACGAGCAGTACTTC. Protein product: CASTQGIYYEQYF.

V is TRBV4-1 and J is TRBJ2-1; 7 bases agree with TRBD2. From germline, CDR1 is MGHRA and CDR2 YSYEKL. Trimming cost V 6 bases and J 7 bases; bases outside gene matches: 6. This CDR3 is built from 13 residues. The CDR3 DNA follows: TGCGCCAGCAGTCAACTGGGGGGGAATGAGCAGTTCTTC. Its translation: CASSQLGGNEQFF.

In DNA, the CDR3 is TGTGCCTGGAGTGCTACAGGGACAGGGTTTACCTACAATGAGCAGTTCTTC. Residues: CAWSATGTGFTYNEQFF. The rearrangement uses TRBV30 and TRBJ2-1; 9 nucleotides line up with TRBD1. Germline V lookup: CDR1 GTSNPN, CDR2 SVGIG (reference sequence). The J segment lost 2 bases and the V segment lost 1 base, leaving 9 bases of the junction unmatched. The CDR3 extends over 17 amino acids.

The chain couples TRBV7-8 to TRBJ1-5; the D gene is possibly TRBD1 (5 bases). Germline lookup yields CDR1 SGHVS and CDR2 FQNEAQ. V lost 2 bases to trimming and J lost 2 bases, with 22 bases between them. This CDR3 region has 19 residues. The chain's CDR3 is CASSLSGFRGGRGNQPQHF. The CDR3 DNA reads as TGTGCCAGCAGCTTATCAGGTTTTCGGGGGGGGAGAGGCAATCAGCCCCAGCATTTT.

The chain joins TRBV19 to TRBJ2-7; maybe TRBD1 (6 bases). Trimming removed 3 bases at V and 2 bases at J, with 11 bases between. Germline assignment: CDR1 LNHDA and CDR2 SQIVND (reference sequence). The CDR3 contains 14 residues. For the CDR3, the DNA is TGTGCCAGTAGTATCTCGGCAGGGGCCTACGAGCAGTACTTC. Protein product: CASSISAGAYEQYF.

This clone occurred once. The V and J genes are TRBV27 and TRBJ2-7, with 10 nucleotides matching TRBD1. V shed 5 bases and J 2 bases; nucleotides not matched to a gene: 9. The CDR3 is 16 amino acids. Per the germline V gene, CDR1 is MNHEY and CDR2 is SMNVEV (reference sequence). CDR3 loop: CASSIRPGTGAYEQYF. CDR3 bases: TGTGCCAGCAGTATCCGTCCCGGGACAGGGGCCTACGAGCAGTACTTC.